This TCR beta chain originates from a study of T cell repertoires in cytomegalovirus infection (dated by TCRdb to about 2019). At the level of the whole study: Donor HLA type was relevant to the analysis, as public TCR beta signatures indicated carriage of CMV infection together with the matching HLA type.

From cysteine to phenylalanine, the CDR3 is 17 amino acids long. Only the CDR3 part of the read is kept: 51 bases, read in frame from the first base. Based on the germline V gene, the CDR1 and CDR2 sequences are MDHEN and SYDVKM. Between the V and J ends, shortened by 4 bases and 6 bases respectively, the junction contains 23 bases. The run used an Illumina HiSeq 1500. TCRdb trimmed the raw reads at Q25, called clones with MiXCR and kept productive beta chains. For every CDR3 protein sequence, its rows merge into one entry that carries the most common genes and DNA. The sample table holds fewer than 700,000 distinct CDR3 sequences, of which less than 25% were seen once. The top ten hold 7.5% to 9% of the sample. Results the study describes overall, beyond this receptor: The ex vivo response was dominated by HLA-C-restricted CMV-specific TCR beta clonotypes, which also provided the single most frequent clonotype in two of eight donors. In both this cohort and an independent cohort of some 370 donors, the cumulative frequency of public TCR beta family members distinguished carriers of CMV infection plus the relevant HLA type.

This clonotype has just a few counts. What this receptor recognizes is not known. It has no much larger one-base neighbor in the sample; base qualities were not kept. Material: CD8+ T cells from PBMCs. This chain is built from TRBV28 and TRBJ2-3; the D gene is not confidently resolved. This TCR was recovered from a human donor in good health (CMV status not recorded). Some clones in this sample may be carry-over from other donors' samples. For the CDR3, the sequence is CASSSGWVEFDMDTQYF. The base sequence is TGTGCCAGCAGTTCCGGGTGGGTAGAATTTGATATGGATACGCAGTATTTT.